This TCR beta chain is drawn from a study of metastatic and nonmetastatic thyroid tumors. Study in general: The study looked at repertoires side by side in blood and in tumor or nodule tissue from malignant and benign thyroid patients.

Through MiXCR, TCRdb re-clonotyped the PCR reads. The table includes about 40,000 clones, 17% detected once. Not a single patient had been given any form of treatment at any point before undergoing thyroid surgery. CDR3 length equals 16 residues. J was trimmed by 5 bases and V by 3 bases; bases with no gene match: 10. In germline, CDR1 is SGHNT, CDR2 YENEEA. Sequenced: tumor tissue. The clonotype comes from a female donor with papillary thyroid cancer or a benign thyroid nodule (not recorded which). Some clones in this sample may be carry-over from other donors' samples. The J gene is TRBJ2-7, the V gene TRBV11-3, with 10 bases matching TRBD1. The CDR3 coding sequence is TGTGCCAGCAGCTTCCCGCCGGGGACAGGGGTAGACGAGCAGTACTTC. Translation: CASSFPPGTGVDEQYF.